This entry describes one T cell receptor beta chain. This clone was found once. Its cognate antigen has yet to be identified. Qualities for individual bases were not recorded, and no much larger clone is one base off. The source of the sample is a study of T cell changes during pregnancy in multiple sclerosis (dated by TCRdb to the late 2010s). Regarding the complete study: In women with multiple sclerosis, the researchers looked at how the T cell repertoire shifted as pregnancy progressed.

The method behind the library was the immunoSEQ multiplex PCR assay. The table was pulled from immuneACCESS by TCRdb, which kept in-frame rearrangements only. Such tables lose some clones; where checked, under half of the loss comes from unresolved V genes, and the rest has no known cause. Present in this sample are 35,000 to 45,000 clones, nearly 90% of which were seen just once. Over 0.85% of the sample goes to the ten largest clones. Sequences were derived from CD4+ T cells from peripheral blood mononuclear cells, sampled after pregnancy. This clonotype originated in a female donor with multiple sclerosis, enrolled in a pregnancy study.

The DNA is as follows: TGTGCCAGCAGCATAGGGCGGGACACCATATATTTT. Its protein reads: CASSIGRDTIYF. The chain is encoded by TRBV7-2 joined to TRBJ1-3; the D gene cannot be named for sure. Deletion took 5 bases off V and 8 bases off J, with a span of 10 bases between the germline ends. The CDR3, cysteine through phenylalanine, is 12 amino acids long. Only the CDR3 DNA stays, 36 bases, in frame from base 1. Sequences SGHTA (CDR1) and FQGNSA (CDR2) are obtained from the germline V gene.